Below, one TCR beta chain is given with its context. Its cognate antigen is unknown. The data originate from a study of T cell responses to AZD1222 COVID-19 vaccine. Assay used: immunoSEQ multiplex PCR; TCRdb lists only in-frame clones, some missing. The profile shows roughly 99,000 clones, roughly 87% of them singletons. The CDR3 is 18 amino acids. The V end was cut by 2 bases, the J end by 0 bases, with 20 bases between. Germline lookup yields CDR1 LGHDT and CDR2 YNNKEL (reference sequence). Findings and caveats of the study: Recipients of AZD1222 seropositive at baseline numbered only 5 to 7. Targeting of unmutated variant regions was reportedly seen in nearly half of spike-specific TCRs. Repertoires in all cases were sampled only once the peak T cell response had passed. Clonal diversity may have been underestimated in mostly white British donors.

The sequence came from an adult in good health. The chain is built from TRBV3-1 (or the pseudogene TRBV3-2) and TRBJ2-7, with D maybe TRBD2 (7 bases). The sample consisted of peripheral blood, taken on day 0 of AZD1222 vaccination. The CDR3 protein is CASSQNPGGRASSYEQYF. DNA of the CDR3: TGTGCCAGCAGCCAAAACCCCGGGGGGCGGGCGAGCTCCTACGAGCAGTACTTC.